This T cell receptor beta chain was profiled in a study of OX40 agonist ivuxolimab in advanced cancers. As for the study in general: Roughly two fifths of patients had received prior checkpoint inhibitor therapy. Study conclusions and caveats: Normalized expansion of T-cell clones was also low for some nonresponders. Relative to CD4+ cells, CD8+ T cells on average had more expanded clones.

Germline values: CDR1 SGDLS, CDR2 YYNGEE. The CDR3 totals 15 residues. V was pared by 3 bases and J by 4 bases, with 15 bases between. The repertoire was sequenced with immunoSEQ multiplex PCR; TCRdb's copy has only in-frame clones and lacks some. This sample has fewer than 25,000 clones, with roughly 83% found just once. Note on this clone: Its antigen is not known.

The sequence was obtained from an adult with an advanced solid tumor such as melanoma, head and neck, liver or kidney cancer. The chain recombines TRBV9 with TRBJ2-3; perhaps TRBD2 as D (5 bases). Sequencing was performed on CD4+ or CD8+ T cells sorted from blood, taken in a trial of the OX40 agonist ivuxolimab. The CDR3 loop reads CASSDGLSRADTQYF. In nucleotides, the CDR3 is TGTGCCAGCAGCGACGGACTGTCAAGAGCAGATACGCAGTATTTT.